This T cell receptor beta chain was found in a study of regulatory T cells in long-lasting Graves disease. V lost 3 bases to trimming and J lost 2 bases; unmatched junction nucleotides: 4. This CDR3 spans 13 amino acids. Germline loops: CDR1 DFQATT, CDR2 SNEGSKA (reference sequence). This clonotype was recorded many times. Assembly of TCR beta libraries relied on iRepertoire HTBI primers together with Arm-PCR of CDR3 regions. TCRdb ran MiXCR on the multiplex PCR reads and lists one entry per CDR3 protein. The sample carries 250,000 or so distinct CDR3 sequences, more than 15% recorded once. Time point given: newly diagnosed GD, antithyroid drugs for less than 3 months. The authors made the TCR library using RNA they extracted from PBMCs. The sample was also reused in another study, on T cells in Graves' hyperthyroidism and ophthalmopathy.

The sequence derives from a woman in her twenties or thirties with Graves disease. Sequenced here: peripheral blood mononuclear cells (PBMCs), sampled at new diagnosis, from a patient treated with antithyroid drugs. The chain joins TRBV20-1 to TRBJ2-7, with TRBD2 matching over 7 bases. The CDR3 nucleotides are TGCAGTGCTAGTCCCGGGGGGACCTACGAGCAGTACTTC. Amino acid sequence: CSASPGGTYEQYF.